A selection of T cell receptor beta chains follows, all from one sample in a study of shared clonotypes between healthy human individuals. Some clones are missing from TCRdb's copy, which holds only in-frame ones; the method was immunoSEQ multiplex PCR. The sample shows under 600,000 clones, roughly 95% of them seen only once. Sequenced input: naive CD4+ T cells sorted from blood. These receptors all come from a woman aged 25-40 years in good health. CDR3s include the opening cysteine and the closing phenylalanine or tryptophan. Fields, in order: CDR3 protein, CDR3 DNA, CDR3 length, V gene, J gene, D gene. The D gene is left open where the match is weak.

CDR3: CASSRLAGSSYEQYF
DNA: TGTGCCAGCAGCCGGCTAGCGGGATCCTCCTACGAGCAGTACTTC
length: 15
V: TRBV7-9
J: TRBJ2-7
D: TRBD2

CDR3: CASLSESTYTQYF
DNA: TGTGCCAGCCTAAGCGAATCGACATATACGCAGTATTTT
length: 13
V: TRBV28
J: TRBJ2-3
D: .

CDR3: CASSLAKKDGPEKLFF
DNA: TGCGCCAGCAGCTTGGCAAAGAAGGACGGACCCGAAAAACTGTTTTTT
length: 16
V: TRBV5-1
J: TRBJ1-4
D: .

CDR3: CASSLPNRRERDNEQFF
DNA: TGTGCCAGCAGCTTACCGAATCGGCGGGAGAGGGACAATGAGCAGTTCTTC
length: 17
V: TRBV7-7
J: TRBJ2-1
D: TRBD2

CDR3: CASSYGLGAEAFF
DNA: TGTGCCAGCAGTTACGGCTTGGGCGCTGAAGCTTTCTTT
length: 13
V: TRBV6-5
J: TRBJ1-1
D: .

CDR3: CASSPSRQHYEQYF
DNA: TGTGCCAGCTCACCATCTCGGCAGCACTACGAGCAGTACTTC
length: 14
V: TRBV18
J: TRBJ2-7
D: .

CDR3: CASSDGQRANYGYTF
DNA: TGTGCCAGTAGTGACGGACAGAGAGCTAACTATGGCTACACCTTC
length: 15
V: TRBV19
J: TRBJ1-2
D: .

CDR3: CASSLQNNQPQHF
DNA: TGTGCCAGCAGCCTACAGAACAATCAGCCCCAGCATTTT
length: 13
V: TRBV7-9
J: TRBJ1-5
D: .

CDR3: CASSYNGVGEQFF
DNA: TGTGCCAGCAGTTACAACGGGGTCGGTGAGCAGTTCTTC
length: 13
V: TRBV6-6
J: TRBJ2-1
D: .

CDR3: CASSRAAGASGELFF
DNA: TGTGCCAGCAGCCGAGCGGCGGGGGCTTCCGGGGAGCTGTTTTTT
length: 15
V: TRBV28
J: TRBJ2-2
D: .